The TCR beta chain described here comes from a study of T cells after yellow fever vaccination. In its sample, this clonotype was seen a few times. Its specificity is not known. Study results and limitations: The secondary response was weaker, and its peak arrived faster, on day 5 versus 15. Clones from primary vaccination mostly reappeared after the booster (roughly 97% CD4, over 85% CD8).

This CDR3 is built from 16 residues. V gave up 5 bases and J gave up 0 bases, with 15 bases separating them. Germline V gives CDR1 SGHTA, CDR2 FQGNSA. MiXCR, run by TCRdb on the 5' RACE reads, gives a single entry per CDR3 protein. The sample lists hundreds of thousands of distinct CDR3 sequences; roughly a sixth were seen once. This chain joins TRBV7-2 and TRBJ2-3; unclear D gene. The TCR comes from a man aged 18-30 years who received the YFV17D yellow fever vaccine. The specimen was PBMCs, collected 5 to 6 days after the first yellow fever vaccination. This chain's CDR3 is CASSHPSFPSTDTQYF. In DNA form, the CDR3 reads TGTGCCAGCAGCCACCCTAGTTTTCCTAGCACAGATACGCAGTATTTT. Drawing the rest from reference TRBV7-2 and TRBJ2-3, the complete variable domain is GAGVSQSPSNKVTEKGKDVELRCDPISGHTALYWYRQSLGQGLEFLIYFQGNSAPDKSGLPSDRFSAERTGGSVSTLTIQRTQQEDSAVYLCASSHPSFPSTDTQYFGPGTRLTVL.